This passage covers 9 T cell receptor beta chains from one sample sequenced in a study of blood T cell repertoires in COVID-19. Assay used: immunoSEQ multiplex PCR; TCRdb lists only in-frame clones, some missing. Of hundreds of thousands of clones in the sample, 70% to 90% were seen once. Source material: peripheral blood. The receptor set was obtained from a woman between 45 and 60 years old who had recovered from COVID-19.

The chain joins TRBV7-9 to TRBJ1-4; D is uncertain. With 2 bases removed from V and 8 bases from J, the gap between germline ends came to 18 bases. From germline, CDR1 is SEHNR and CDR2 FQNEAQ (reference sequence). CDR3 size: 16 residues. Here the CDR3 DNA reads TGTGCCAGCAGCTTACAAAACCCGTCCCTCGAGGAAAAACTGTTTTTT. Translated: CASSLQNPSLEEKLFF.

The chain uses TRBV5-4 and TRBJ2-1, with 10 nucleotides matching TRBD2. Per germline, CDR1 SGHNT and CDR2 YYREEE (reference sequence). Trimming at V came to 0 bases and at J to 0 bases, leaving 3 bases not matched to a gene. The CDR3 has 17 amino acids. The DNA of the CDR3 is TGTGCCAGCAGCTTGGAAGCGGGGGGGCTCTCCTACAATGAGCAGTTCTTC. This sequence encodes CASSLEAGGLSYNEQFF.

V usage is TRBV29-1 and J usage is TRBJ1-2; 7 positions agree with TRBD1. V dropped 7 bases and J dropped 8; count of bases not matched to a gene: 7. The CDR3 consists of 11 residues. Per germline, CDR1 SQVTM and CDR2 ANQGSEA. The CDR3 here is CSAQGGKGYTF. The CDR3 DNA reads TGCAGCGCGCAGGGGGGTAAAGGCTACACCTTC.

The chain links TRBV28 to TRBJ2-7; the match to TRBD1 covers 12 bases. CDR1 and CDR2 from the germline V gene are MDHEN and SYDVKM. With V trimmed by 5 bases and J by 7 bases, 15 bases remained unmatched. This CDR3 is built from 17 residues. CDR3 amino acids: CASSQTGTGGYLREQYF. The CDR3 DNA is TGTGCCAGCAGTCAAACGGGGACAGGGGGCTATCTACGAGAGCAGTACTTC.

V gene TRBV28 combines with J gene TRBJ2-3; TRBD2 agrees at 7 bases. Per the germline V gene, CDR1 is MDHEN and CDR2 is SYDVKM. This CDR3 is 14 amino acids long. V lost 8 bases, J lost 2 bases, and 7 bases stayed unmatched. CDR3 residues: CASWGGGNTDTQYF. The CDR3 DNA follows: TGTGCCAGCTGGGGCGGGGGTAACACAGATACGCAGTATTTT.

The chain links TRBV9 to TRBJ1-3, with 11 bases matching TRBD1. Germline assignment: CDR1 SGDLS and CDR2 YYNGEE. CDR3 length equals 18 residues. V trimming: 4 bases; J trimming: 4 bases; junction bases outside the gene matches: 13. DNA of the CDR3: TGTGCCAGCAGCCAACCTTTAGGACAGGGGGCGCGAGGAAACACCATATATTTT. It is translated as CASSQPLGQGARGNTIYF.

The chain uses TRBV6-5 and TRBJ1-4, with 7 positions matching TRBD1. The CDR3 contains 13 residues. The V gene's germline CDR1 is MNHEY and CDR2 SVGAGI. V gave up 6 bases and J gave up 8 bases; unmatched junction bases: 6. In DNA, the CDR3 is TGTGCCAGCAGGGACAGGCCACCCGAAAAACTGTTTTTT. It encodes CASRDRPPEKLFF.

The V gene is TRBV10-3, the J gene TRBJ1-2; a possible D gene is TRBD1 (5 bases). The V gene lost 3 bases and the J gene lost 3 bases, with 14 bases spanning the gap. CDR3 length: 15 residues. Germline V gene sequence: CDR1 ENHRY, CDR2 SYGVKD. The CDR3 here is CAISDQGGSDYGYTF. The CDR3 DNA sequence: TGTGCCATCAGTGATCAGGGAGGGAGTGACTATGGCTACACCTTC.

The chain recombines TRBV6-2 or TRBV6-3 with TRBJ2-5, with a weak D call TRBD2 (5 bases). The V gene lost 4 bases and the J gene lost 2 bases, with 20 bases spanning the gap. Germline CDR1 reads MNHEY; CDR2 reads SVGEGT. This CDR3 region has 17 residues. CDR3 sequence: CASSWGANIGIQETQYF. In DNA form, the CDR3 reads TGTGCCAGCAGTTGGGGAGCGAACATCGGGATTCAAGAGACCCAGTACTTC.